The TCR beta chain under discussion was sequenced for a study of T cells after yellow fever vaccination. Overall study results and limits: Shared CD4/CD8 clonotypes were a small share, likely from convergent recombination.

TCRdb used MiXCR to reprocess the 5' RACE reads, holding one entry per CDR3 protein. Counted here are around 180,000 distinct CDR3 sequences, roughly 6.4% occurring once; the ten biggest clones make up approximately 3%. This clonotype has at least ten counts. The target antigen is unknown. The CDR3 extends over 16 amino acids. Looked up from germline, CDR1 is LGHDT and CDR2 is YNNKEL (reference sequence). Trimming cost V 4 bases and J 0 bases, with 15 bases left between them. Sequencing used CD4+ T cells sorted from PBMCs, obtained on the day of the first yellow fever vaccination. The V call is TRBV3-1, the J call TRBJ1-2; D perhaps matches TRBD1 (5 bases). The receptor was derived from a man between 18 and 35 years old who received the YFV17D yellow fever vaccine. The CDR3 is CASSRSIGGANYGYTF. The CDR3 DNA is TGTGCCAGCAGCCGATCGATCGGGGGAGCTAACTATGGCTACACCTTC.